The rows below give T cell receptor beta chains drawn from one sample of a study of T cell changes during pregnancy in multiple sclerosis. TCRdb's table, derived via immunoSEQ multiplex PCR, lists solely in-frame clones and lacks some. The sample has fewer than 95,000 clones; approximately 94% are singletons. The sample consisted of peripheral blood, taken in the third trimester of pregnancy. Every receptor here comes from a female donor with multiple sclerosis, enrolled in a pregnancy study. Both conserved end residues are part of each CDR3. The order of the fields is J gene, V gene, clone size, D gene, CDR3 protein, CDR3 DNA. D genes are given only for firm matches. Clone size appears in some rows only: once, few, many, or a class for an expanded clone.

J: TRBJ2-3
V: TRBV28
size: .
D: TRBD2
CDR3: CASSLVGGRDTQYF
DNA: TGTGCCAGCAGTTTAGTGGGAGGGCGGGATACGCAGTATTTT

J: TRBJ2-2
V: TRBV6-5
size: .
D: TRBD1
CDR3: CASGQGANTGELFF
DNA: TGTGCCAGCGGACAGGGGGCGAACACCGGGGAGCTGTTTTTT

J: TRBJ2-7
V: TRBV5-5
size: .
D: .
CDR3: CASSFQGYAYEQYF
DNA: TGTGCCAGCAGCTTTCAGGGATACGCCTACGAGCAGTACTTC

J: TRBJ2-3
V: TRBV30
size: .
D: TRBD2
CDR3: CAWSKASGRGRNTQYF
DNA: TGTGCCTGGAGTAAGGCTAGCGGGAGAGGGCGGAATACGCAGTATTTT

J: TRBJ2-2
V: TRBV4-1
size: .
D: .
CDR3: CASSWTRTDANTGELFF
DNA: TGCGCCAGCAGCTGGACTCGCACGGACGCGAACACCGGGGAGCTGTTTTTT

J: TRBJ1-2
V: TRBV5-1
size: .
D: .
CDR3: CASSLQGTGYTF
DNA: TGCGCCAGCAGCCTACAGGGAACTGGCTACACCTTC

J: TRBJ1-1
V: TRBV29-1
size: .
D: TRBD1
CDR3: CSVAGGLNTEAFF
DNA: TGCAGCGTTGCAGGGGGACTGAACACTGAAGCTTTCTTT

J: TRBJ2-7
V: TRBV5-6
size: .
D: .
CDR3: CASSSPGGVGHEQYF
DNA: TGTGCCAGCAGCTCGCCCGGGGGAGTAGGCCACGAGCAGTACTTC

J: TRBJ2-2
V: TRBV5-1
size: once
D: TRBD1
CDR3: CASSRDSNTGELFF
DNA: TGCGCCAGCAGCCGGGACAGCAACACCGGGGAGCTGTTTTTT

J: TRBJ2-1
V: TRBV6-5
size: .
D: .
CDR3: CASSYSPRHSYNEQFF
DNA: TGTGCCAGCAGTTACTCGCCGCGTCATTCCTACAATGAGCAGTTCTTC

J: TRBJ2-1
V: TRBV27
size: .
D: TRBD2
CDR3: CASRVGGYYNEQFF
DNA: TGTGCCAGCAGAGTGGGAGGGTACTACAATGAGCAGTTCTTC

J: TRBJ2-3
V: TRBV10-3
size: .
D: TRBD2
CDR3: CAINPSGSTDTQYF
DNA: TGTGCCATCAATCCTAGCGGGAGCACAGATACGCAGTATTTT

J: TRBJ2-1
V: TRBV7-2
size: .
D: TRBD2
CDR3: CASSQGTSGRNEQFF
DNA: TGTGCCAGCAGCCAGGGGACTAGCGGGAGAAATGAGCAGTTCTTC

J: TRBJ2-2
V: TRBV5-1
size: .
D: .
CDR3: CATQANTGELFF
DNA: TGCGCCACCCAGGCGAACACCGGGGAGCTGTTTTTT

J: TRBJ2-7
V: TRBV28
size: .
D: TRBD1
CDR3: CASRRGQGSSYEQYF
DNA: TGTGCCAGCAGACGCGGACAGGGTAGCTCCTACGAGCAGTACTTC

J: TRBJ1-4
V: TRBV4-1
size: .
D: .
CDR3: CASSQDQGNEKLFF
DNA: TGCGCCAGCAGCCAAGATCAGGGTAATGAAAAACTGTTTTTT

J: TRBJ2-7
V: TRBV28
size: .
D: .
CDR3: CASRMAGPDSYEQYF
DNA: TGTGCCAGCAGGATGGCAGGGCCTGACTCCTACGAGCAGTACTTC

J: TRBJ2-7
V: TRBV27
size: .
D: TRBD2
CDR3: CASSPPPAAGWGGYEQYF
DNA: TGTGCCAGCAGTCCCCCCCCGGCAGCGGGATGGGGAGGTTACGAGCAGTACTTC

J: TRBJ2-1
V: TRBV28
size: .
D: TRBD1
CDR3: CASRQGAYNEQFF
DNA: TGTGCCAGCAGACAGGGGGCCTACAATGAGCAGTTCTTC

J: TRBJ2-5
V: TRBV7-2
size: .
D: TRBD1
CDR3: CASSPRGETQYF
DNA: TGTGCCAGCAGCCCCAGGGGGGAGACCCAGTACTTC

J: TRBJ2-5
V: TRBV4-2
size: .
D: .
CDR3: CASSQELRETQYF
DNA: TGTGCCAGCAGCCAGGAGCTCAGAGAGACCCAGTACTTC

J: TRBJ1-3
V: TRBV19
size: .
D: .
CDR3: CASSIFESSGNTIYF
DNA: TGTGCCAGTAGTATCTTTGAGAGCTCTGGAAACACCATATATTTT

J: TRBJ2-7
V: TRBV5-1
size: .
D: TRBD1
CDR3: CASSVPGQGLGEQYF
DNA: TGCGCCAGCAGCGTACCGGGACAGGGGCTGGGGGAGCAGTACTTC

J: TRBJ1-1
V: TRBV7-3
size: .
D: .
CDR3: CASSPYAGATEAFF
DNA: TGTGCCAGCAGCCCTTATGCTGGGGCCACTGAAGCTTTCTTT

J: TRBJ1-1
V: TRBV27
size: .
D: .
CDR3: CASSAGITPEAFF
DNA: TGTGCCAGCAGTGCAGGGATTACCCCCGAAGCTTTCTTT

J: TRBJ2-1
V: TRBV5-6
size: .
D: .
CDR3: CASNGGLARGQNEQFF
DNA: TGTGCCAGCAACGGAGGGCTAGCGAGGGGGCAAAATGAGCAGTTCTTC

J: TRBJ2-1
V: TRBV27
size: .
D: TRBD2
CDR3: CASSLGLGRSNEQFF
DNA: TGTGCCAGCAGTCTCGGACTAGGGAGGAGCAATGAGCAGTTCTTC

J: TRBJ2-3
V: TRBV7-8
size: .
D: .
CDR3: CASSLAASTDTQYF
DNA: TGTGCCAGCAGCTTAGCGGCTAGCACAGATACGCAGTATTTT

J: TRBJ2-3
V: TRBV25-1
size: .
D: TRBD2
CDR3: CASSDPREGVRTDTQYF
DNA: TGTGCCAGCAGTGATCCCAGGGAGGGAGTTCGTACAGATACGCAGTATTTT

J: TRBJ1-2
V: TRBV28
size: .
D: TRBD1
CDR3: CASSSQGGLLITF
DNA: TGTGCCAGCAGTTCCCAGGGGGGACTTTTAATCACCTTC

J: TRBJ2-5
V: TRBV5-6
size: .
D: .
CDR3: CASSVGLYQETQYF
DNA: TGTGCCAGCAGCGTGGGACTCTACCAAGAGACCCAGTACTTC

J: TRBJ1-1
V: TRBV4-1
size: .
D: .
CDR3: CASSRNPGTTMNTEAFF
DNA: TGCGCCAGCAGCCGAAACCCAGGTACCACAATGAACACTGAAGCTTTCTTT